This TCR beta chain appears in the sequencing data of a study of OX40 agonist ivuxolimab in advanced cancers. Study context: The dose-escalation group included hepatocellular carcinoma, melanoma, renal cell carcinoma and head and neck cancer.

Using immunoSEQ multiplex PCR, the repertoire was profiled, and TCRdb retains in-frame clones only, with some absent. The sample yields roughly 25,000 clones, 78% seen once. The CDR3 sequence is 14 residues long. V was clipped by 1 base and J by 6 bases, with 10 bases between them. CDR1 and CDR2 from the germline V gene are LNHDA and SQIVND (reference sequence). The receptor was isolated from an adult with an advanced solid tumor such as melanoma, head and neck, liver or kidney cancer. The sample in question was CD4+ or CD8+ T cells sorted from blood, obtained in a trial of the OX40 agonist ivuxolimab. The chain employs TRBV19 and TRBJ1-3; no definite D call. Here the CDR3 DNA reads TGTGCCAGTAGTATAGCGGCCGGCTTAAACACCATATATTTT. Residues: CASSIAAGLNTIYF.